Listed here are 18 T cell receptor beta chains from one sample, sequenced in a study of blood T cell repertoires in COVID-19. TCRdb's table, derived via immunoSEQ multiplex PCR, lists solely in-frame clones and lacks some. The sample holds around 260,000 clones, 75% to 95% seen once. The sample comprised peripheral blood. These receptors all stem from a person under 35 with COVID-19, enrolled during active disease.

This chain links TRBV6-5 with TRBJ1-2, with TRBD1 matching over 9 bases. With V trimmed by 6 bases and J by 7 bases, 12 bases remained unmatched. Germline V gene sequence: CDR1 MNHEY, CDR2 SVGAGI. The CDR3 loop spans 15 amino acids. This CDR3 is CASRRDRVKSGGYTF. The CDR3 DNA reads as TGTGCCAGCAGGCGGGACAGGGTGAAATCGGGTGGCTACACCTTC.

This clone was counted a few times. J is TRBJ2-3 and V is TRBV5-6; TRBD2 aligns across 12 bases. The CDR3 covers 15 residues. V lost 4 bases, J lost 8 bases, and 8 bases stayed unmatched. Germline V gene sequence: CDR1 SGHDT, CDR2 YYEEEE. Here the CDR3 reads CASSPSGRGGGTQYF. The CDR3, as DNA: TGTGCCAGCAGCCCTAGCGGGAGGGGAGGCGGTACGCAGTATTTT. The full variable domain, its missing parts supplied by reference TRBV5-6 and TRBJ2-3, is DAGVTQSPTHLIKTRGQQVTLRCSPKSGHDTVSWYQQALGQGPQFIFQYYEEEERQRGNFPDRFSGHQFPNYSSELNVNALLLGDSALYLCASSPSGRGGGTQYFGPGTRLTVL.

The chain couples TRBV4-1 to TRBJ2-7, with 11 bases lining up with TRBD2. V shed 3 bases, J shed 2 bases, and the junction held 3 bases outside the gene matches. Germline V gene data show CDR1 as MGHRA and CDR2 as YSYEKL. The CDR3 has 15 amino acids. The CDR3 bases are TGCGCCAGCAGCCAGGGACTAGCGGTAGCCTACGAGCAGTACTTC. This codes for CASSQGLAVAYEQYF.

This chain joins TRBV7-2 and TRBJ2-3, with D unresolved. CDR3 size: 13 residues. Germline CDR1 reads SGHTA; CDR2 reads FQGNSA. V was trimmed by 5 bases and J by 5 bases, leaving 11 bases between them. Here the CDR3 DNA reads TGTGCCAGCAGCGGTCCACAAAGAGATACGCAGTATTTT. Protein product: CASSGPQRDTQYF.

The chain carries TRBV19 and TRBJ2-1; the D gene is possibly TRBD2 (6 bases). CDR3 size: 11 residues. The germline V gene encodes CDR1 LNHDA and CDR2 SQIVND (reference sequence). V was cut by 3 bases and J by 10 bases, with 7 bases left in between. Here the CDR3 reads CASSIGGEQFF. In nucleotides, the CDR3 is TGTGCCAGTAGTATTGGAGGGGAGCAGTTCTTC.

The V call is TRBV18, the J call TRBJ2-7, with 10 bases identical to TRBD2. Germline loops: CDR1 KGHSH, CDR2 LQKENI. V dropped 3 bases and J dropped 7; count of bases not matched to a gene: 12. This CDR3 comprises 16 residues. In nucleotides, the CDR3 is TGTGCCAGCTCACCTAGTCCAGCGGGAGGGCCGAATGAGCAGTACTTC. Translated, it gives CASSPSPAGGPNEQYF.

The rearrangement joins TRBV11-3 to TRBJ2-7; 10 bases line up with TRBD1. Germline V gene data show CDR1 as SGHNT and CDR2 as YENEEA. The CDR3 runs 13 residues. V was pared by 5 bases and J by 2 bases, with 0 bases of the junction left unmatched. The CDR3 sequence: CASSGQGAYEQYF. Here the CDR3 DNA reads TGTGCCAGCAGCGGACAGGGGGCCTACGAGCAGTACTTC.

The chain joins TRBV28 to TRBJ2-1; D may be TRBD1 (6 bases). V was clipped by 7 bases and J by 12 bases, with 25 bases between them. Germline assignment: CDR1 MDHEN and CDR2 SYDVKM. This CDR3 comprises 15 residues. This chain's CDR3 is CASTPGIGGRSGQFF. CDR3 nucleotides: TGTGCCAGCACCCCTGGAATTGGGGGCCGCAGTGGGCAGTTCTTC. The variable domain in full, with the rest retrieved from reference TRBV28 and TRBJ2-1, is DVKVTQSSRYLVKRTGEKVFLECVQDMDHENMFWYRQDPGLGLRLIYFSYDVKMKEKGDIPEGYSVSREKKERFSLILESASTNQTSMYLCASTPGIGGRSGQFFGPGTRLTVL.

This sequence joins TRBV24-1 and TRBJ2-1, with 9 bases lining up with TRBD2. Germline CDR1 KGHDR, CDR2 SFDVKD. The V gene end was trimmed by 8 bases and the J gene end by 4 bases; junction bases not matched to a gene: 14. There are 17 residues in the CDR3. The CDR3 here is CATNLHPQSGRYNEQFF. CDR3 coding DNA: TGTGCCACCAATCTGCATCCTCAGAGCGGGAGGTACAATGAGCAGTTCTTC.

This clone has just one count. The rearrangement joins TRBV28 to TRBJ2-7, with D possibly matching TRBD1 (8 bases). The CDR3 has 14 amino acids. Germline CDR1 reads MDHEN; CDR2 reads SYDVKM. With 6 bases removed from V and 7 bases from J, the gap between germline ends came to 19 bases. The CDR3 is CASSSRTGRVEQYF. The CDR3 DNA reads TGTGCCAGCAGCTCCAGGACAGGGAGGGTGGAGCAGTACTTC. Full variable domain (outside the CDR3, taken from reference TRBV28 and TRBJ2-7): DVKVTQSSRYLVKRTGEKVFLECVQDMDHENMFWYRQDPGLGLRLIYFSYDVKMKEKGDIPEGYSVSREKKERFSLILESASTNQTSMYLCASSSRTGRVEQYFGPGTRLTVT.

The chain recombines TRBV20-1 with TRBJ2-5, with D unclear. The V end lost 5 bases, the J end lost 4 bases, and 8 bases lay between the germline ends. CDR1 and CDR2 (germline): DFQATT, SNEGSKA (reference sequence). The CDR3 totals 11 residues. CDR3 nucleotides: TGCAGTGCTGAGAGAGGAGAGACCCAGTACTTC. It is translated as CSAERGETQYF.

The V gene is TRBV29-1, the J gene TRBJ2-7; possible D gene TRBD2, 6 bases. This CDR3 is 17 amino acids long. Trimming cost V 1 base and J 0 bases, with 19 bases left between them. In germline, CDR1 is SQVTM, CDR2 ANQGSEA. The DNA of the CDR3 is TGCAGCGTTGAAGGGACGGACTCAGGCGGGAACTCCTACGAGCAGTACTTC. It translates to CSVEGTDSGGNSYEQYF.

V usage is TRBV4-1 and J usage is TRBJ2-2; 11 bases line up with TRBD2. The CDR3 contains 15 residues. Trimming at V came to 1 base and at J to 10 bases, leaving 5 bases not matched to a gene. The germline gives CDR1 MGHRA, CDR2 YSYEKL. CDR3 DNA: TGCGCCAGCAGCCAAGGTCGACTAGCGGGAAAGGAGCTGTTTTTT. It specifies CASSQGRLAGKELFF.

This chain joins TRBV5-4 and TRBJ1-1; 8 nucleotides agree with TRBD1. The V segment lost 1 base and the J segment 10 bases; nucleotides outside the gene matches: 6. The V gene's germline CDR1 is SGHNT and CDR2 YYREEE (reference sequence). The CDR3 runs to 13 residues. The CDR3 region is CASSLTGGDAAFF. The CDR3 nucleotides read TGTGCCAGCAGCTTGACAGGGGGGGATGCAGCTTTCTTT.

The chain employs TRBV14 and TRBJ1-6, with TRBD1 as a possible D gene (5 bases). V lost 4 bases and J lost 10, with 14 bases in between. CDR3 length equals 14 residues. Per germline, CDR1 SGHDN and CDR2 FVKESK. The CDR3 bases are TGTGCCAGCAGCCCGGGACCGGGGGGATCACCCCTCCACTTT. Translated, it gives CASSPGPGGSPLHF.

This rearrangement joins TRBV28 to TRBJ2-5; D may be TRBD2 (5 bases). V lost 6 bases and J lost 2, with 22 bases in between. CDR3 length: 17 residues. The germline gives CDR1 MDHEN, CDR2 SYDVKM. CDR3 protein: CASRLAHRQLNQETQYF. The CDR3 nucleotides read TGTGCCAGCAGGCTAGCCCACCGTCAGCTTAATCAAGAGACCCAGTACTTC.

The V call is TRBV7-8, the J call TRBJ2-7; D is undetermined. CDR1 is SGHVS, CDR2 FQNEAQ, per germline. V was shortened by 5 bases and J by 0 bases, with 8 bases between the two germline ends. The CDR3 contains 13 residues. CDR3 in DNA: TGTGCCAGCAGCCGGAGATTCTCCTACGAGCAGTACTTC. Encoded protein: CASSRRFSYEQYF.

This clone has only a few counts. The V gene is TRBV3-1 (or the pseudogene TRBV3-2), the J gene TRBJ1-2; possible D gene TRBD1, 5 bases. Germline V gene lookup returns CDR1 LGHDT and CDR2 YNNKEL (reference sequence). Trimming removed 2 bases at V and 10 bases at J, with 14 bases between. This CDR3 comprises 13 residues. The CDR3 sequence is CASSQFNKGDYTF. The CDR3 region has the DNA TGTGCCAGCAGCCAATTTAACAAAGGGGACTACACCTTC.